Listed below are T cell receptor beta chains from one sample, sequenced in a study of breast tumors, draining lymph nodes, adjacent tissues. Each CDR3 protein gets one entry after TCRdb re-called the multiplex PCR reads with MiXCR. In the table there are over 200,000 distinct CDR3 sequences, under 40% of which are singletons. Sequencing input: axillary lymph node tissue. These receptors originate from a female donor with breast cancer. Some clones in this sample may be carry-over from other donors' samples. Each CDR3 is given with its conserved first and last residue. D genes are given only for firm matches. Clone size is stated in some rows and not others, as once, few, many or a class when expanded.

V	J	size	D	CDR3	DNA
TRBV6-1	TRBJ2-5	.	TRBD1	CASSARDRGQETQYF	TGTGCCAGCAGTGCCCGGGACAGGGGGCAGGAGACCCAGTACTTC
TRBV5-1	TRBJ1-6	many	TRBD1	CASSFRDRGPYNSPLHF	TGCGCCAGCAGCTTTCGGGACAGGGGGCCGTATAATTCACCCCTCCACTTT
TRBV9	TRBJ2-1	.	TRBD2	CASSVGGTFNEQFF	TGTGCCAGCAGCGTGGGGGGGACCTTCAATGAGCAGTTCTTC
TRBV12-3/TRBV12-4	TRBJ2-5	many	.	CASSLGRKATPLETQYF	TGTGCCAGCAGTTTGGGGCGAAAGGCTACCCCTTTGGAGACCCAGTACTTC
TRBV24-1	TRBJ2-1	.	TRBD1	CATSAGDRDEQFF	TGTGCCACCAGTGCTGGGGACAGGGATGAGCAGTTCTTC
TRBV30	TRBJ2-7	.	TRBD2	CAWSSRGTRYDEQYF	TGTGCCTGGAGTTCCCGGGGGACTAGATATGACGAGCAGTACTTC
TRBV9	TRBJ2-1	few	.	CASSARGGARDEQFF	TGTGCCAGCAGCGCCAGGGGGGGGGCTAGAGATGAGCAGTTCTTC
TRBV27	TRBJ2-1	.	TRBD2	CASSAGLAGNEQFF	TGTGCCAGCAGTGCGGGACTAGCGGGCAATGAGCAGTTCTTC
TRBV30	TRBJ1-2	many	.	CAWTPTSGYTF	TGTGCCTGGACTCCTACGTCGGGCTACACCTTC
TRBV19	TRBJ2-7	many	TRBD2	CASSIGRTSSYEQYF	TGTGCCAGTAGTATAGGCAGGACTAGCTCCTACGAGCAGTACTTC
TRBV2	TRBJ1-2	many	.	CASSGTENYGYTF	TGTGCCAGCAGTGGGACAGAGAACTATGGCTACACCTTC
TRBV7-7	TRBJ2-3	many	TRBD2	CASSLGEGDTQYF	TGTGCTAGCAGCTTAGGGGAGGGGGATACGCAGTATTTT
TRBV7-8	TRBJ2-1	.	TRBD2	CASSLVIQRGGYNEQFF	TGTGCCAGCAGCTTAGTAATCCAGCGGGGGGGCTACAATGAGCAGTTCTTC
TRBV3-1	TRBJ2-7	few	.	CASSQEGSYEQYF	TGTGCCAGCAGCCAGGAGGGGAGCTACGAGCAGTACTTC
TRBV5-1	TRBJ1-4	.	.	CASSPRTSGDEKLFF	TGCGCCAGCAGCCCCAGGACTAGCGGAGATGAAAAACTGTTTTTT
TRBV7-6	TRBJ2-5	many	.	CASSPEGRGETQYF	TGTGCCAGCAGCCCTGAGGGGAGAGGAGAGACCCAGTACTTC